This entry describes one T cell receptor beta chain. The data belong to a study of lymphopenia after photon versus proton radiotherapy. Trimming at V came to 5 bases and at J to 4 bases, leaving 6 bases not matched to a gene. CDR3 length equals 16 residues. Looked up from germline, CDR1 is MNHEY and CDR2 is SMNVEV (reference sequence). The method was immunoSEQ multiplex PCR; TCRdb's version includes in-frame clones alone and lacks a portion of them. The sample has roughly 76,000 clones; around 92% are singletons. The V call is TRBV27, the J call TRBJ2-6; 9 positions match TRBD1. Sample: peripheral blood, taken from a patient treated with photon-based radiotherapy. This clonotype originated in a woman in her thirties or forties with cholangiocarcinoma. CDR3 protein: CASSKQGAGGANVLTF. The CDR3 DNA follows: TGTGCCAGCAGTAAACAGGGGGCGGGCGGGGCCAACGTCCTGACTTTC.